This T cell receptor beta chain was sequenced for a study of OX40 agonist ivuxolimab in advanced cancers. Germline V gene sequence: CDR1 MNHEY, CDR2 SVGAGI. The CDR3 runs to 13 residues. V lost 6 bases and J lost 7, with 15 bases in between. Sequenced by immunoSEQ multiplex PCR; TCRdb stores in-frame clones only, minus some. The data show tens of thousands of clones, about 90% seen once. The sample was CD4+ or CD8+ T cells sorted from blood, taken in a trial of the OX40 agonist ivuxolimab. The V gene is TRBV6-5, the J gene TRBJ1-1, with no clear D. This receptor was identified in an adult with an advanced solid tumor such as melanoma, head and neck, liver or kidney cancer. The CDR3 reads CASRGPGGVEAFF. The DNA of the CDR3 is TGTGCCAGCAGGGGTCCCGGTGGTGTTGAAGCTTTCTTT.